This T cell receptor (beta chain) was observed in a study of PD-1 blockade in classical Hodgkin lymphoma. The sample's time point: cycle 4 day 1 (C4D1), after five to seven weeks of nivolumab. After autologous stem cell transplantation all patients relapsed, and prior brentuximab vedotin exposure differed between cohorts. This CDR3 contains 14 residues. Per germline, CDR1 MNHEY and CDR2 SVGAGI. Produced via immunoSEQ multiplex PCR; TCRdb's table is partial and in-frame only. The top ten hold 2.5% to 3.5% of the sample, which has 35,000 to 50,000 clones, around three fifths seen once. This chain joins TRBV6-5 and TRBJ1-6; no clear D gene. The clonotype originates from a human donor with classical Hodgkin lymphoma. Sequencing was performed on peripheral blood mononuclear cells (PBMCs), taken before the fourth cycle of nivolumab. CDR3 DNA: TGTGCTACCCTCCCGGGGTCCTATAATTCACCCCTCCACTTT. Residues: CATLPGSYNSPLHF.